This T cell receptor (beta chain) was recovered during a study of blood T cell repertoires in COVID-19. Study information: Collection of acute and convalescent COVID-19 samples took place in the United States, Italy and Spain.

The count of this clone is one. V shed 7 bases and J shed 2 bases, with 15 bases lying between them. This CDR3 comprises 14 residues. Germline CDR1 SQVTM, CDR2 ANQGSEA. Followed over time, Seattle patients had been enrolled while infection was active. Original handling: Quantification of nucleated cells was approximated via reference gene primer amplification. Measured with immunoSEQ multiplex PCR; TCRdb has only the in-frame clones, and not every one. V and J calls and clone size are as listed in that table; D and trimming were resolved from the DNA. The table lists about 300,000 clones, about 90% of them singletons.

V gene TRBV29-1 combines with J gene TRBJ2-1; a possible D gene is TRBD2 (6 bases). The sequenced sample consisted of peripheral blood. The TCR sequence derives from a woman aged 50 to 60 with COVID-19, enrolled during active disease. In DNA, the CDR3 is TGCAGCGCCGGAGGGAGAGGAACCTACAATGAGCAGTTCTTC. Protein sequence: CSAGGRGTYNEQFF.